Below, one TCR beta chain is given with its context. Germline-derived CDR1 and CDR2 are SGDLS and YYNGEE. The CDR3 extends over 14 amino acids. Trimming took off 3 bases at V and 2 bases at J, with 11 bases between the two ends. The entry originates in a study of cytomegalovirus exposure and HLA in healthy donors. The PCR was carried out with 60 Vbeta primers and 13 Jbeta primers. Profiling relied on immunoSEQ multiplex PCR, and the TCRdb table lists in-frame clones only, not all of them. The sample includes roughly 100,000 clones, roughly 70% of them seen just once. The TCR sequence derives from a woman aged 50 to 60 in good health and CMV-seronegative. Sequencing was done on a sample of PBMCs. The J gene is TRBJ2-5, the V gene TRBV9; unclear D gene. In nucleotides, the CDR3 is TGTGCCAGCAGCGATCGAAGAGATCAAGAGACCCAGTACTTC. Protein sequence: CASSDRRDQETQYF.